This TCR beta chain was sequenced for a study of T cells after yellow fever vaccination. This clonotype has just a few counts. TCRdb called the 5' RACE reads again in MiXCR, with one record for every CDR3 protein. The sample records about 400,000 distinct CDR3 sequences, under 7.5% being singletons. Germline values: CDR1 DFQATT, CDR2 SNEGSKA (reference sequence). J was trimmed by 1 base and V by 5 bases; bases with no gene match: 2. CDR3 length equals 15 residues. This clonotype was sampled from a man aged 30 to 45 who received the YFV17D yellow fever vaccine. Sequencing used PBMCs, obtained 5 days after the yellow fever booster vaccination. This chain joins TRBV20-1 and TRBJ2-4, with 13 nucleotides matching TRBD2. As DNA, the CDR3 is TGCAGTGCTGGGACTAGCGGGATGGCCAAAAACATTCAGTACTTC. As protein: CSAGTSGMAKNIQYF.